Listed below are T cell receptor beta chains from one sample, sequenced in a study of tumor-infiltrating lymphocytes in oesophageal squamous cell carcinoma. TCRdb called the PCR reads again in MiXCR, with one record for every CDR3 protein. The sample shows nearly 20,000 distinct CDR3 sequences, roughly 37% of them seen only once. The sequencing sample was made of blood. All receptors come from a male donor with esophageal squamous cell carcinoma. Each CDR3 is given with its conserved first and last residue. The order of the fields is J gene, D gene, clone size, V gene, CDR3 length, CDR3 protein, CDR3 DNA. D genes are given only for firm matches. Clone size is shown for a subset of rows, as once, few, many or a class of expanded clone.

>TRBJ1-2|TRBD1|many|TRBV27|13
CASSRGQLQGYTF
TGTGCCAGCAGTAGGGGACAGCTGCAAGGCTACACCTTC
>TRBJ2-7|-|-|TRBV3-1|15
CASSQVRGAIYEQYF
TGTGCCAGCAGCCAAGTGAGGGGGGCCATCTACGAGCAGTACTTC
>TRBJ2-1|-|many|TRBV24-1|13
CATCRGYNNEQFF
TGTGCCACCTGCCGAGGATATAACAATGAGCAGTTCTTC
>TRBJ1-3|-|once|TRBV12-3/TRBV12-4|14
CASNPSGTGNTIYF
TGTGCCAGCAACCCGTCGGGAACTGGAAACACCATATATTTT
>TRBJ2-1|TRBD2|-|TRBV7-3|15
CASRVSSGGAHEQFF
TGTGCCAGCAGGGTATCTAGCGGAGGCGCCCATGAGCAGTTCTTC
>TRBJ2-7|TRBD1|many|TRBV6-1|15
CASSERTGGFDEQYF
TGTGCCAGCAGTGAAAGAACAGGGGGCTTCGATGAGCAGTACTTC
>TRBJ2-1|TRBD2|many|TRBV6-4|16
CASSTTGTSGNNEQFF
TGTGCCAGCAGTACGACCGGGACTAGCGGGAACAATGAGCAGTTCTTC
>TRBJ1-1|-|many|TRBV2|13
CASSRTDNTEAFF
TGTGCCAGCAGTAGGACAGATAACACTGAAGCTTTCTTT
>TRBJ2-1|-|-|TRBV7-3|13
CASSLGQYNEQFF
TGTGCCAGCAGCTTAGGCCAATACAATGAGCAGTTCTTC
>TRBJ2-3|TRBD2|-|TRBV5-6|16
CASSLGLAGGLDTQYF
TGTGCCAGCAGCTTGGGACTAGCGGGCGGCCTAGATACGCAGTATTTT
>TRBJ1-2|TRBD1|medium-sized|TRBV7-2|14
CASSLGQGAGGYTF
TGTGCCAGCAGCCTCGGACAGGGGGCAGGTGGCTACACCTTC
>TRBJ2-3|-|-|TRBV7-3|14
CASSLMGHPDTQYF
TGTGCCAGCAGCTTAATGGGGCACCCAGATACGCAGTATTTT
>TRBJ1-4|-|medium-sized|TRBV6-1|13
CASSMNIGEKLFF
TGTGCCAGCAGCATGAACATAGGTGAAAAACTGTTTTTT
>TRBJ1-5|-|-|TRBV10-2|13
CASSDWGNQPQHF
TGCGCCAGCAGTGATTGGGGCAATCAGCCCCAGCATTTT
>TRBJ2-1|TRBD1|many|TRBV24-1|18
CATSDSQMTGLAYNEQFF
TGTGCCACCAGTGATTCCCAAATGACAGGGTTGGCCTACAATGAGCAGTTCTTC
>TRBJ1-2|TRBD1|large|TRBV6-1|13
CASSSDRGRRYTF
TGTGCCAGCAGTTCCGACAGGGGGAGACGCTACACCTTC
>TRBJ1-1|-|many|TRBV11-2|13
CASSFGRAAEAFF
TGTGCCAGCAGCTTCGGCAGGGCCGCTGAAGCTTTCTTT
>TRBJ1-2|TRBD1|-|TRBV7-2|16
CASSLVPLTGDDGYTF
TGTGCCAGCAGCTTAGTCCCACTGACAGGGGATGATGGCTACACCTTC
>TRBJ2-6|-|-|TRBV5-1|17
CASSLDPNLSGANVLTF
TGCGCCAGCAGCTTGGATCCTAACCTCTCTGGGGCCAACGTCCTGACTTTC
>TRBJ1-5|TRBD1|-|TRBV7-2|19
CASSLVGYGTGGPVQPQHF
TGTGCCAGCAGCTTAGTTGGTTACGGGACAGGGGGTCCGGTTCAGCCCCAGCATTTT
>TRBJ2-2|-|-|TRBV6-1|21
CASSLSGTGVVLAGRTGELFF
TGTGCCAGCAGTCTATCCGGGACAGGGGTTGTACTAGCGGGACGAACCGGGGAGCTGTTTTTT
>TRBJ2-5|TRBD2|many|TRBV6-1|15
CASNRLAGGQETQYF
TGTGCCAGCAACCGACTAGCGGGGGGGCAGGAGACCCAGTACTTC
>TRBJ2-7|TRBD1|-|TRBV15|14
CATSRQTGFYEQYF
TGTGCCACCAGCAGACAGACAGGGTTTTACGAGCAGTACTTC
>TRBJ2-1|TRBD2|many|TRBV20-1|14
CSAVMGEGFNEQFF
TGCAGTGCAGTTATGGGGGAGGGGTTCAATGAGCAGTTCTTC
>TRBJ2-3|TRBD2|many|TRBV9|16
CASSGEETSGTDTQYF
TGTGCCAGCAGCGGGGAGGAGACTAGCGGCACAGATACGCAGTATTTT
>TRBJ1-5|-|-|TRBV7-2|13
CASSLAVNQPQHF
TGTGCCAGCAGCTTAGCCGTAAATCAGCCCCAGCATTTT
>TRBJ1-4|-|-|TRBV7-9|11
CASSFSEKLFF
TGTGCCAGCAGCTTCTCCGAAAAACTGTTTTTT
>TRBJ1-1|TRBD1|many|TRBV5-1|15
CASSLKVPGTGEAFF
TGCGCCAGCAGCTTAAAAGTTCCTGGGACAGGCGAAGCTTTCTTT
>TRBJ2-2|-|many|TRBV4-1|15
CASSLGTLNTGELFF
TGCGCCAGCAGCCTGGGGACTCTGAACACCGGGGAGCTGTTTTTT
>TRBJ2-5|-|-|TRBV12-3/TRBV12-4|15
CASSPGGLLWETQYF
TGTGCCAGCAGCCCCGGGGGGCTGCTCTGGGAGACCCAGTACTTC
>TRBJ2-3|TRBD1|-|TRBV6-1|15
CASSERQGVTDTQYF
TGTGCCAGCAGTGAAAGACAGGGGGTCACAGATACGCAGTATTTT
>TRBJ1-1|-|once|TRBV12-3/TRBV12-4|13
CASSTGVNTEAFF
TGTGCCAGCAGTACAGGAGTGAACACTGAAGCTTTCTTT
>TRBJ2-5|TRBD1|-|TRBV7-2|13
CASSSGGPETQYF
TGTGCCAGCAGCTCAGGGGGCCCAGAGACCCAGTACTTC